Below are 24 T cell receptor beta chains sequenced from a single sample in a study of CD8 T cells in ankylosing spondylitis. TCRdb passed the 5' RACE reads through MiXCR, listing each CDR3 protein once. There are nearly 350,000 distinct CDR3 sequences in the sample; roughly 14% occur only once, and about 1% lies in the top ten. Sample: blood, either unsorted or a sorted T cell fraction (not recorded which). All receptors come from a male donor with ankylosing spondylitis or in good health (not recorded which).

This sequence joins TRBV7-7 and TRBJ1-1, with TRBD1 matching 7 bases. J gave up 6 bases and V 5 bases, and 6 bases lay outside the gene matches. The length of the CDR3 is 13 residues. From germline, CDR1 is SSHAT and CDR2 FNYEAQ (reference sequence). Here the CDR3 reads CASSRDQGAEAFF. The DNA for the CDR3 is TGTGCCAGCAGCAGGGACCAGGGGGCTGAAGCTTTCTTT.

This clonotype came up a few times. This chain links TRBV5-1 with TRBJ2-7; 8 nucleotides match TRBD1. With V trimmed by 0 bases and J by 0 bases, 2 bases remained unmatched. The CDR3 length is 15 residues. The germline V gene has CDR1 SGHRS and CDR2 YFSETQ. The CDR3 bases are TGCGCCAGCAGCTTGGAGGGACAGGCCTCCTACGAGCAGTACTTC. Its translation: CASSLEGQASYEQYF.

There are a few counts of this clonotype. The chain has TRBV12-3 or TRBV12-4 and TRBJ2-2; 14 bases agree with TRBD2. V dropped 6 bases and J dropped 6; count of bases not matched to a gene: 9. CDR3 length: 17 amino acids. CDR3 region: CASSHTGTSGGAGELFF. The CDR3 DNA reads TGTGCCAGCAGCCATACCGGGACTAGCGGGGGTGCCGGGGAGCTGTTTTTT.

The rearrangement joins TRBV14 to TRBJ2-3, with D hard to call. Trimming took 8 bases from V and 0 from J, leaving 6 bases between them. The CDR3 loop spans 12 amino acids. CDR1 SGHDN and CDR2 FVKESK come from the germline V gene. CDR3 DNA sequence: TGTGCCAGCGGAGCGAGCACAGATACGCAGTATTTT. Translation: CASGASTDTQYF.

CDR3 sequence reads: CSAVSGGAKETQYF. The CDR3 coding sequence is TGCAGTGCTGTTAGCGGGGGGGCAAAAGAGACCCAGTACTTC. The chain links TRBV20-1 to TRBJ2-5; 11 nucleotides agree with TRBD2. V shed 5 bases, J shed 3 bases, and the junction held 5 bases outside the gene matches. The germline V gene encodes CDR1 DFQATT and CDR2 SNEGSKA (reference sequence). This CDR3 contains 14 residues.

Many counts were recorded for this clonotype. The chain is built from TRBV9 and TRBJ1-1; D perhaps matches TRBD1 (6 bases). V dropped 0 bases and J dropped 1 base, with 7 bases sitting between them. Germline V gene sequence: CDR1 SGDLS, CDR2 YYNGEE. This CDR3 has 14 amino acids. The CDR3 loop is CASSVDRANTEAFF. Written as DNA, the CDR3 is TGTGCCAGCAGCGTAGACAGGGCGAACACTGAAGCTTTCTTT.

The V and J genes are TRBV20-1 and TRBJ2-3; TRBD2 matches at 11 bases. The CDR3 is 16 residues long. Germline V gene data show CDR1 as DFQATT and CDR2 as SNEGSKA (reference sequence). J lost 5 bases, V lost 0 bases, and 7 bases had no gene match. Written as DNA, the CDR3 is TGCAGTGCTAGAGATTTCACTAGCGGGAGAAGAGATACGCAGTATTTT. Its translation is CSARDFTSGRRDTQYF.

This clonotype was seen a handful of times. The chain employs TRBV20-1 and TRBJ2-1; D is possibly TRBD2 (5 bases). This CDR3 comprises 14 residues. CDR1 is DFQATT, CDR2 SNEGSKA, per germline (reference sequence). V was shortened by 3 bases and J by 1 base, with 10 bases between the two germline ends. CDR3 coding DNA: TGCAGTGCTAGTCTCGGACTTTCCTACAATGAGCAGTTCTTC. This codes for CSASLGLSYNEQFF.

This clonotype came up a few times. The rearrangement links TRBV21-1 to TRBJ1-1; the table's D call, TRBD1, has no DNA check behind it. TRBV21-1 is listed as a pseudogene. This CDR3 is built from 16 residues. The CDR3 DNA sequence: TGTGCCAGCAGCAAAGGGGCGCGGGGGTGGTACACTGAAGCTTTCTTT. This sequence encodes CASSKGARGWYTEAFF.

The chain joins TRBV10-1 to TRBJ2-3; D is perhaps TRBD2 (5 bases). Looked up from germline, CDR1 is WNHNN and CDR2 is SYGVQD (reference sequence). This CDR3 spans 14 amino acids. Trimming removed 3 bases at V and 4 bases at J, with 11 bases between. CDR3 amino acids: CASSDSGRADTQYF. In DNA, the CDR3 is TGCGCCAGCAGTGACAGTGGGAGAGCAGATACGCAGTATTTT.

The chain uses TRBV5-1 and TRBJ2-2, with 8 bases fitting TRBD2. V trimming: 6 bases; J trimming: 4 bases; junction bases outside the gene matches: 11. This CDR3 spans 16 amino acids. The germline V gene encodes CDR1 SGHRS and CDR2 YFSETQ. The CDR3 loop is CASTSLAGPLTGELFF. The CDR3 region has the DNA TGCGCCAGCACCTCCCTAGCGGGCCCACTCACCGGGGAGCTGTTTTTT.

The rearrangement joins TRBV3-1 to TRBJ1-1; the match to TRBD1 covers 9 bases. The CDR3 runs 16 residues. In germline, CDR1 is LGHDT, CDR2 YNNKEL (reference sequence). The ends lost 4 bases at V and 1 base at J; junction bases unmatched: 7. CDR3 loop: CASSRDRVYGNTEAFF. The CDR3 DNA sequence: TGTGCCAGCAGCCGGGACAGGGTATATGGGAACACTGAAGCTTTCTTT.

V is TRBV10-3 and J is TRBJ2-7, with D maybe TRBD1 (6 bases). Trimming removed 5 bases from V and 3 bases from J, with 11 bases in between. Germline CDR1 is ENHRY and CDR2 is SYGVKD. CDR3 length: 13 amino acids. CDR3 region: CAISTPDSYEQYF. In DNA form, the CDR3 reads TGTGCCATCAGTACCCCGGACAGCTACGAGCAGTACTTC.

This clonotype was detected only a few times. The V gene is TRBV2, the J gene TRBJ1-1; D is perhaps TRBD1 (5 bases). Trimming stripped 1 base from V and 7 bases from J, with 13 bases between. The germline V gene has CDR1 SNHLY and CDR2 FYNNEI. This CDR3 has 14 residues. The CDR3 loop is CASSEEGQGSEAFF. Written as DNA, the CDR3 is TGTGCCAGCAGTGAAGAGGGGCAGGGCAGTGAAGCTTTCTTT.

The genes are TRBV7-9 and TRBJ2-2, with D uncertain. There are 14 residues in the CDR3. Germline V CDR1 and CDR2: SEHNR, FQNEAQ (reference sequence). The V and J ends lost 5 bases and 5 bases respectively, with 12 bases between them. DNA for the CDR3: TGTGCCAGCAGCCACCTATACACGACCGGGGAGCTGTTTTTT. Protein sequence: CASSHLYTTGELFF.

This clonotype turned up a few times. The chain links TRBV5-4 to TRBJ2-5, with D tentatively TRBD1 (6 bases). The V gene lost 4 bases and the J gene lost 5 bases, with 18 bases spanning the gap. Germline CDR1 and CDR2: SGHNT and YYREEE (reference sequence). CDR3 length: 15 amino acids. The CDR3 region has the DNA TGTGCCAGCAGCGGCGCACAGGGTGGAAGGGAGACCCAGTACTTC. Translation gives CASSGAQGGRETQYF.

This clonotype came up a few times. The chain joins TRBV5-1 to TRBJ2-7; a weak D match, TRBD1 (5 bases). CDR1 and CDR2 (germline): SGHRS, YFSETQ. V gave up 2 bases and J gave up 0 bases, with 9 bases separating them. The CDR3 loop spans 14 amino acids. The CDR3 protein is CASSLSTASYEQYF. CDR3 bases: TGCGCCAGCAGCTTATCGACAGCCTCCTACGAGCAGTACTTC.

The J gene is TRBJ2-3, the V gene TRBV4-1; 12 nucleotides agree with TRBD2. CDR1 and CDR2 from the germline V gene are MGHRA and YSYEKL. CDR3 length: 17 amino acids. V lost 1 base and J lost 3; bases outside the gene matches: 5. The CDR3 nucleotides read TGCGCCAGCAGCCAAGTTCTCCTAGCGGGAGGGACAGATACGCAGTATTTT. Its protein product is CASSQVLLAGGTDTQYF.

The rearrangement joins TRBV20-1 to TRBJ1-4, with unresolved D. CDR1 and CDR2 (germline): DFQATT, SNEGSKA (reference sequence). CDR3 size: 13 residues. Deletions cut 3 bases from V and 0 bases from J, with 5 bases between. The CDR3 nucleotides read TGCAGTGCTAGGGAAGCAACTAATGAAAAACTGTTTTTT. Translation gives CSAREATNEKLFF.

The chain is built from TRBV6-1 and TRBJ2-1; D is possibly TRBD2 (5 bases). The CDR3 length is 12 residues. The V gene's germline CDR1 is MNHNS and CDR2 SASEGT. The V end lost 7 bases, the J end lost 12 bases, and 16 bases lay between the germline ends. The DNA for the CDR3 is TGTGCCAGCACCCCCGAACCCGGAGGGCAGTTCTTC. It translates to CASTPEPGGQFF.

The table lists this clonotype with a few counts. The chain employs TRBV11-1 and TRBJ2-7; D may be TRBD1 or TRBD2 (5 bases each). Trimming cost V 4 bases and J 4 bases, with 17 bases left between them. Germline V lookup: CDR1 SGHAT, CDR2 FQDESV (reference sequence). CDR3 length: 15 residues. The DNA of the CDR3 is TGTGCCAGCAGCTCGCCAGGGACCAGCAGGTACGAGCAGTACTTC. It codes for CASSSPGTSRYEQYF.

The chain is built from TRBV10-3 and TRBJ2-5; 11 bases line up with TRBD2. Germline CDR1 ENHRY, CDR2 SYGVKD. This CDR3 comprises 14 residues. J gave up 4 bases and V 3 bases, and 1 base lay outside the gene matches. The CDR3 sequence is CAISDGLAGETQYF. Here the CDR3 DNA reads TGTGCCATCAGTGACGGACTAGCGGGAGAGACCCAGTACTTC.

This sequence joins TRBV29-1 and TRBJ2-3; TRBD2 might be the D (6 bases). The CDR3 is made up of 14 amino acids. The germline V and J ends were trimmed by 3 bases and 2 bases, with 12 bases remaining between them. In germline, CDR1 is SQVTM, CDR2 ANQGSEA. The CDR3 DNA follows: TGCAGCGTTGACGGGACTTCTAACACAGATACGCAGTATTTT. As protein: CSVDGTSNTDTQYF.

This clonotype was detected only a few times. J is TRBJ2-3 and V is TRBV7-9, with D tentatively TRBD2 (6 bases). Germline lookup yields CDR1 SEHNR and CDR2 FQNEAQ (reference sequence). Trimming took off 3 bases at V and 5 bases at J, with 15 bases between the two ends. This CDR3 has 15 residues. The CDR3 is CASSLGGAGGDTQYF. CDR3 sequence (DNA): TGTGCCAGCAGCTTGGGGGGAGCGGGTGGAGATACGCAGTATTTT.